Presented here are 14 T cell receptor beta chains from one specimen sequenced in a study of blood T cells in healthy people across ages. For the second PCR, which ran for 7 to 11 cycles, a sample-barcoded 5' primer and a J-beta primer mix were used. One entry per CDR3 protein results from TCRdb running MiXCR on the 5' RACE reads. The data hold over 600,000 distinct CDR3 sequences, with roughly three fifths observed a single time. Sequencing input: blood. The receptor source for this set is a man aged 40-55 years in good health.

As regards this clonotype: A read error is possible here, since a much larger clone lies one base away. The chain recombines TRBV11-2 with TRBJ2-7; D remains unclear. The J call may be faulty, since TRBJ2-5 better matches the DNA end. CDR3 size: 14 residues. Germline-derived CDR1 and CDR2 are SGHAT and FQNNGV. In DNA form, the CDR3 reads TGTGCCAGCAGCGTAGGTCGACTGAGCGAGACCCAGTACTTC. Its protein product is CASSVGRLSETQYF.

As for this clonotype: A much larger clone differs by one base, so this may be a read error. V usage is TRBV7-3 and J usage is TRBJ1-1, with 9 bases lining up with TRBD1. The CDR3 has 15 residues. V lost 5 bases, J lost 5 bases, and 9 bases stayed unmatched. The germline gives CDR1 SGHTA, CDR2 FQGTGA. In DNA form, the CDR3 reads TGTGCCAGCAGCCCCCAAGGGGGACAGGGAACTGAAGCTTTCTTT. It codes for CASSPQGGQGTEAFF.

V usage is TRBV6-5 and J usage is TRBJ2-3; TRBD1 aligns across 8 bases. The CDR3 covers 15 residues. V lost 5 bases and J lost 3; bases outside the gene matches: 7. Germline V gene data show CDR1 as MNHEY and CDR2 as SVGAGI. The CDR3 DNA sequence: TGTGCCAGCAGTATTACCAGGGGGCTTACAGATACGCAGTATTTT. Its translation is CASSITRGLTDTQYF.

There are many counts of this clonotype. This chain joins TRBV29-1 and TRBJ2-1, with TRBD2 matching 9 bases. The CDR3 extends over 17 amino acids. The germline V gene encodes CDR1 SQVTM and CDR2 ANQGSEA. The V segment lost 2 bases and the J segment 7 bases; nucleotides outside the gene matches: 15. The CDR3 spells CSVETSGRFAEWNEQFF. As DNA, the CDR3 is TGCAGCGTTGAAACGAGCGGGAGGTTTGCGGAGTGGAATGAGCAGTTCTTC.

Comment on this clonotype: The junction does not match germline at one end; this may be a read error. The chain carries TRBV18 and TRBJ1-5; 7 bases match TRBD1. The germline V gene encodes CDR1 KGHSH and CDR2 LQKENI. There are 15 residues in the CDR3. The CDR3 DNA is TGTGCCAGCTCAGGGAGACAGGGAAGCAATCAGCTCCAGCATTTT. Amino acid sequence: CASSGRQGSNQLQHF.

V gene TRBV15 combines with J gene TRBJ2-7; 7 positions match TRBD2. The CDR3 runs 14 residues. V was pared by 8 bases and J by 0 bases, with 7 bases of the junction left unmatched. Per the germline V gene, CDR1 is LNHNV and CDR2 is YYDKDF (reference sequence). The CDR3 loop is CATRARGSSYEQYF. DNA of the CDR3: TGTGCCACCCGAGCCCGCGGGAGCTCCTACGAGCAGTACTTC.

This chain uses TRBV20-1 with TRBJ2-3, with 8 bases matching TRBD2. This CDR3 contains 18 residues. Germline V gene sequence: CDR1 DFQATT, CDR2 SNEGSKA (reference sequence). Trimming removed 1 base from V and 0 bases from J; junction bases left unmatched: 12. CDR3 sequence (DNA): TGCAGTGCTAGAGGACGGGGGGGCATAGGTTTTAGCACAGATACGCAGTATTTT. The encoded protein is CSARGRGGIGFSTDTQYF.

The rearrangement uses TRBV6-6 and TRBJ2-3; TRBD2 agrees at 7 bases. Germline V lookup: CDR1 MNHNY, CDR2 SVGAGI (reference sequence). The junction had 8 bases not matched to a gene; V was cut back by 6 bases and J by 2 bases. There are 15 residues in the CDR3. CDR3 coding DNA: TGTGCCAGCAGCATCAACGCGGGGGACACAGATACGCAGTATTTT. This sequence encodes CASSINAGDTDTQYF.

The chain links TRBV7-9 to TRBJ2-7; 7 nucleotides agree with TRBD2. The germline V gene has CDR1 SEHNR and CDR2 FQNEAQ (reference sequence). The junction had 10 bases not matched to a gene; V was cut back by 5 bases and J by 12 bases. The CDR3 is 12 amino acids. The CDR3 DNA follows: TGTGCCAGCAGCAGGACTAGTTTACCCTTGTACTTC. Encoded protein: CASSRTSLPLYF.

The chain combines TRBV5-1 with TRBJ2-7, with D unclear. The V end was cut by 0 bases, the J end by 0 bases, with 7 bases between. Germline V gene data show CDR1 as SGHRS and CDR2 as YFSETQ. The CDR3 is made up of 14 amino acids. The CDR3: CASSLDPVSYEQYF. The CDR3 DNA is TGCGCCAGCAGCTTGGATCCGGTCTCCTACGAGCAGTACTTC.

The V call is TRBV18, the J call TRBJ2-3, with D perhaps matching TRBD2 (6 bases). V lost 3 bases, J lost 5 bases, and 15 bases lay in between. This CDR3 has 15 residues. The V gene's germline CDR1 is KGHSH and CDR2 LQKENI. The CDR3 DNA is TGTGCCAGCTCACCGTTGGGGAGGACCGAAGATACGCAGTATTTT. As protein: CASSPLGRTEDTQYF.

The rearrangement joins TRBV7-4 to TRBJ2-7, with D possibly matching TRBD2 (5 bases). The CDR3 consists of 15 residues. Trimming took off 5 bases at V and 3 bases at J, with 17 bases between the two ends. Germline V gene lookup returns CDR1 SGHVT and CDR2 SQSDAQ. CDR3 nucleotides: TGTGCCAGCAGCGTACGACTATTTCCCCGCTACGAGCAGTACTTC. The encoded protein is CASSVRLFPRYEQYF.

There are a few counts of this clonotype. The rearrangement uses TRBV7-2 and TRBJ1-4; maybe TRBD1 (6 bases). CDR1 and CDR2 from the germline V gene are SGHTA and FQGNSA. Deletions cut 5 bases from V and 7 bases from J, with 17 bases between. This CDR3 has 15 amino acids. The DNA for the CDR3 is TGTGCCAGCAGCCGAGACGGAAGAGGGGGTGAAAAACTGTTTTTT. It specifies CASSRDGRGGEKLFF.

There are a few counts of this clonotype. This may come from a read error, since a much larger clone is one base off. The chain couples TRBV20-1 to TRBJ2-5; perhaps TRBD2 as D (6 bases). Germline V gene data show CDR1 as DFQATT and CDR2 as SNEGSKA (reference sequence). The V end lost 1 base, the J end lost 5 bases, and 8 bases lay between the germline ends. The CDR3 contains 12 residues. CDR3 region: CSARGAGETQYF. CDR3 nucleotides: TGCAGTGCTAGAGGGGCGGGGGAGACCCAGTACTTC.